These T cell receptor beta chains were read from a single sample in a study of response to subunit inactivated influenza vaccine. TCRdb passed the RT-PCR reads through MiXCR, listing each CDR3 protein once. The top ten hold more than 9.5% of the sample, which has a few hundred thousand distinct CDR3 sequences, about 11% seen once. A further study also used this sample, focusing on T cells expressing NK-cell markers.

The starting material was PBMCs from blood, obtained on the day of vaccination. These receptors were collected from a man aged 45-60 years who received an inactivated influenza vaccine. CDR3s leave out the opening cysteine and the closing phenylalanine or tryptophan.

J | V | CDR3
TRBJ1-5 | TRBV6-2/TRBV6-3 | ASSYIGPAVIYSNQPQH
TRBJ1-5 | TRBV28 | ASEGDSNQPQH
TRBJ1-4 | TRBV6-1 | ASSEVGRAAPTNEKLF
TRBJ2-1 | TRBV9 | ASSATLAGVPAYNEQF
TRBJ1-2 | TRBV5-4 | ASSPAVGQNNYGYT
TRBJ2-7 | TRBV4-2 | ASSQDGGRLNEQY
TRBJ2-7 | TRBV7-8 | ASSFPMGLAGEGRYEQY
TRBJ2-5 | TRBV28 | ASSFIGGTQETQY
TRBJ1-5 | TRBV4-3 | ASSQEFGGAGQPQH
TRBJ1-1 | TRBV18 | ASSPPLRRNMNTEAF
TRBJ2-7 | TRBV18 | ASSPTGGFNEQY
TRBJ2-1 | TRBV12-3/TRBV12-4 | ASRVDSGPYNEQF
TRBJ2-7 | TRBV5-1 | ASSLGQLQY
TRBJ2-4 | TRBV7-8 | ASSLGYRGLAKNIQY
TRBJ2-2 | TRBV7-9 | ATSTGANTGELF
TRBJ2-7 | TRBV6-1 | ARYPRDRYYEQY
TRBJ1-1 | TRBV10-3 | AISEQLRTEAF
TRBJ1-3 | TRBV18 | ASSLLGLGGNTIY
TRBJ2-1 | TRBV3-1 | ASSQGGGYNEQF
TRBJ2-1 | TRBV11-2 | ASSLEGLAGGREQF
TRBJ2-3 | TRBV10-3 | AISAGGGPRTDTQY
TRBJ2-1 | TRBV29-1 | SVQGTNEQF
TRBJ1-2 | TRBV27 | ASSLSGTLYGYT
TRBJ2-2 | TRBV30 | AWRSAGNTFTGELF
TRBJ1-2 | TRBV20-1 | SARSGTGDGYT
TRBJ2-3 | TRBV7-8 | ASSKNRGPISTDTQY
TRBJ2-7 | TRBV11-2 | ASSRAFLSSYEQY
TRBJ1-2 | TRBV12-3/TRBV12-4 | ASSKTGHQNYGYT
TRBJ2-5 | TRBV3-1 | ASGTSGGSRTQY
TRBJ2-7 | TRBV7-2 | ASSLAVGGPSYEQY
TRBJ1-1 | TRBV3-1 | ASSHLAGGGEAF
TRBJ1-4 | TRBV5-1 | ASSLDGQGGEKLF
TRBJ2-1 | TRBV10-3 | AISPLREGRDEQF
TRBJ1-3 | TRBV20-1 | SASLGVGNTIY
TRBJ2-7 | TRBV20-1 | SASLLTQREQY
TRBJ2-3 | TRBV20-1 | SARLAGVTDTQY
TRBJ2-7 | TRBV10-3 | AITPTGNYEQY
TRBJ2-6 | TRBV20-1 | SAPTGQGRPGANVLT
TRBJ2-7 | TRBV12-3/TRBV12-4 | ASSLGNRLAGDEQY
TRBJ2-1 | TRBV14 | ASSQPSSSYNEQF
TRBJ1-5 | TRBV28 | ASSLYPGARLSSQH
TRBJ1-1 | TRBV5-5 | ASSTQDRASEAF
TRBJ2-5 | TRBV7-2 | ASSPSQETQY